The 18 T cell receptor beta chains listed next were all sequenced from one sample in a study of T cell repertoires in cytomegalovirus infection. MiXCR, run by TCRdb on the reads, gives a single entry per CDR3 protein. The sample has 150,000 to 190,000 distinct CDR3 sequences, about a quarter seen once. Specimen: PBMCs. The receptor set was obtained from a human donor in good health (CMV status not recorded). Some clones in this sample may be carry-over from other donors' samples.

The table lists this clonotype with a few counts. The chain links TRBV28 to TRBJ1-2; the D gene is possibly TRBD1 (5 bases). The CDR3 length is 16 residues. V was trimmed by 8 bases and J by 6 bases, leaving 25 bases between them. Germline CDR1 reads MDHEN; CDR2 reads SYDVKM. The DNA of the CDR3 is TGTGCCAGCCGCCGGGACGCCGGCCCCCAGCGAGATGGCTACACCTTC. Translation: CASRRDAGPQRDGYTF.

This clonotype was seen many times. The V and J genes are TRBV7-2 and TRBJ2-7; 10 bases are a match to TRBD2. The V gene's germline CDR1 is SGHTA and CDR2 FQGNSA. This CDR3 comprises 19 residues. V lost 3 bases, J lost 0 bases, and 14 bases stayed unmatched. CDR3 sequence: CASSFYSWVAGGSSYEQYF. The DNA of the CDR3 is TGTGCCAGCAGCTTTTACTCTTGGGTAGCGGGAGGCTCCTCCTACGAGCAGTACTTC.

This clonotype was observed a few times. The V call is TRBV5-8, the J call TRBJ1-6; a possible D gene is TRBD1 (5 bases). Germline loops: CDR1 SGHTS, CDR2 YDEGEE. The CDR3 length is 16 residues. The V end was cut by 0 bases, the J end by 10 bases, with 17 bases between. CDR3 DNA sequence: TGTGCCAGCAGCTTGGGGGCAGGGAGATTTTTCTCACCCCTCCACTTT. Encoded protein: CASSLGAGRFFSPLHF.

This clonotype was observed a handful of times. CDR3 sequence reads: CASSPRGGDNEQFF. CDR3 sequence (DNA): TGTGCCAGCAGCCCCCGGGGGGGAGACAATGAGCAGTTCTTC. The chain has TRBV7-9 and TRBJ2-1; TRBD2 matches at 8 bases. The CDR3 extends over 14 amino acids. Germline V gives CDR1 SEHNR, CDR2 FQNEAQ (reference sequence). With V trimmed by 5 bases and J by 5 bases, 5 bases remained unmatched.

V gene TRBV9 combines with J gene TRBJ1-1; 7 bases are a match to TRBD1. V shed 4 bases, J shed 1 base, and the junction held 4 bases outside the gene matches. CDR3 length: 14 residues. The germline CDR1 and CDR2 sequences are SGDLS and YYNGEE. CDR3 region: CASSRDSSNTEAFF. CDR3 DNA sequence: TGTGCCAGCAGCCGGGACAGCTCGAACACTGAAGCTTTCTTT.

The chain recombines TRBV15 with TRBJ2-1; no clear D. Per germline, CDR1 LNHNV and CDR2 YYDKDF (reference sequence). The V gene lost 0 bases and the J gene lost 8 bases, with 5 bases spanning the gap. The CDR3 covers 12 residues. CDR3: CATSRDRYEQFF. Written as DNA, the CDR3 is TGTGCCACCAGCAGAGATCGGTATGAGCAGTTCTTC.

The genes are TRBV19 and TRBJ2-1; TRBD2 is a possible D gene (7 bases). The CDR3 totals 15 residues. Germline loops: CDR1 LNHDA, CDR2 SQIVND (reference sequence). The V end lost 3 bases, the J end lost 7 bases, and 16 bases lay between the germline ends. The CDR3 nucleotides read TGTGCCAGTAGTATGAGGGGGGGGAATTCGAATGAGCAGTTCTTC. Translated: CASSMRGGNSNEQFF.

There are many counts of this clonotype. The V gene is TRBV7-2, the J gene TRBJ1-6; D possibly corresponds to TRBD1 (5 bases). The V gene's germline CDR1 is SGHTA and CDR2 FQGNSA. The CDR3 length is 12 residues. The ends were cut back, 8 bases at V and 9 bases at J, with 11 bases in the middle. This CDR3 is CASQAGTSPLHF. The CDR3 DNA follows: TGTGCCAGCCAAGCAGGGACTTCACCCCTCCACTTT.

The count of this clonotype is one. The gene calls are TRBV12-3 or TRBV12-4 and TRBJ2-5; 7 nucleotides align to TRBD2. The V gene end was trimmed by 6 bases and the J gene end by 5 bases; junction bases not matched to a gene: 12. CDR3 size: 15 residues. The chain's CDR3 is CASRLLGLDGETQYF. In DNA, the CDR3 is TGTGCCAGCAGGTTACTCGGACTAGATGGCGAGACCCAGTACTTC.

V gene TRBV7-6 combines with J gene TRBJ2-3, with 8 bases lining up with TRBD1. J gave up 3 bases and V 5 bases, and 7 bases lay outside the gene matches. Germline-derived CDR1 and CDR2 are SGHVS and FNYEAQ. The CDR3 runs to 15 residues. In DNA form, the CDR3 reads TGTGCCAGCAGCAGCGACAGGGGCTGGACAGATACGCAGTATTTT. It translates to CASSSDRGWTDTQYF.

This clonotype was observed a handful of times. The V and J genes are TRBV23-1 and TRBJ1-4; 8 nucleotides agree with TRBD1. TRBV23-1 is labeled an ORF, and its function is uncertain. The CDR3 loop spans 15 amino acids. The V segment lost 2 bases and the J segment 3 bases; nucleotides outside the gene matches: 2. The CDR3 bases are TGCGCCAGCAGTCAAAGGACAGGGTCTAATGAAAAACTGTTTTTT. The encoded protein is CASSQRTGSNEKLFF.

The CDR3 loop reads CASSPRDRPTEAFF. For the CDR3, the DNA is TGTGCCAGCTCACCCCGGGACAGACCCACTGAAGCTTTCTTT. The chain links TRBV18 to TRBJ1-1; 7 nucleotides agree with TRBD1. Germline CDR1 reads KGHSH; CDR2 reads LQKENI. The V and J ends lost 3 bases and 4 bases, in that order; junction bases with no gene match: 5. The CDR3 runs to 14 residues.

This sequence joins TRBV28 and TRBJ2-5; the D gene is possibly TRBD1 (6 bases). Trimming stripped 6 bases from V and 7 bases from J, with 21 bases between. The germline CDR1 and CDR2 sequences are MDHEN and SYDVKM. The CDR3 extends over 15 amino acids. The CDR3 sequence is CASSQRRQAFGTQYF. In DNA, the CDR3 is TGTGCCAGCAGCCAAAGGAGACAGGCCTTCGGGACCCAGTACTTC.

The V call is TRBV19, the J call TRBJ1-5; D is possibly TRBD1 (6 bases). Germline values: CDR1 LNHDA, CDR2 SQIVND (reference sequence). Trimming stripped 3 bases from V and 4 bases from J, with 19 bases between. The CDR3 is 17 residues long. The CDR3 bases are TGTGCCAGTAGTATTCCGCCTGACAGGTTTCATAATCAGCCCCAGCATTTT. Translation: CASSIPPDRFHNQPQHF. The whole variable domain, filled in from reference TRBV19 and TRBJ1-5, reads DGGITQSPKYLFRKEGQNVTLSCEQNLNHDAMYWYRQDPGQGLRLIYYSQIVNDFQKGDIAEGYSVSREKKESFPLTVTSAQKNPTAFYLCASSIPPDRFHNQPQHFGDGTRLSIL.

This chain joins TRBV20-1 and TRBJ1-1; D perhaps matches TRBD1 (5 bases). Germline V gene lookup returns CDR1 DFQATT and CDR2 SNEGSKA (reference sequence). Trimming left V 5 bases short and J 0 bases short, with 7 bases between. The CDR3 covers 12 residues. The chain's CDR3 is CSAQDMNTEAFF. The DNA of the CDR3 is TGCAGTGCTCAGGACATGAACACTGAAGCTTTCTTT.

This sequence joins TRBV29-1 and TRBJ2-7; the match to TRBD1 covers 10 bases. The V and J ends lost 7 bases and 2 bases, in that order; junction bases with no gene match: 8. CDR3 length equals 14 residues. Germline values: CDR1 SQVTM, CDR2 ANQGSEA. DNA of the CDR3: TGCAGCGCATTGAAAGGACAGGGGGCCTACGAGCAGTACTTC. It encodes CSALKGQGAYEQYF.

The chain has TRBV28 and TRBJ2-7; 8 positions agree with TRBD2. Germline loops: CDR1 MDHEN, CDR2 SYDVKM. This CDR3 is 13 amino acids long. With V trimmed by 10 bases and J by 5 bases, 10 bases remained unmatched. The CDR3 sequence is CAIREGLADEQYF. The CDR3 DNA sequence: TGTGCCATCCGGGAGGGGCTAGCGGACGAGCAGTACTTC.

The chain has TRBV19 and TRBJ2-5, with TRBD2 matching 11 bases. Germline lookup yields CDR1 LNHDA and CDR2 SQIVND (reference sequence). Germline trimming cut 1 base from V and 2 bases from J; bases unmatched to any gene: 3. The CDR3 runs to 16 residues. CDR3 nucleotide sequence: TGTGCCAGTAGTATAGTTCGGACTAGCGGGCAAGAGACCCAGTACTTC. Protein sequence: CASSIVRTSGQETQYF.